One T cell receptor beta chain is described in this entry. As handled by the study authors: The assay estimated nucleated cells by amplifying reference gene primers. The method was immunoSEQ multiplex PCR; TCRdb's version includes in-frame clones alone and lacks a portion of them. V and J calls and clone size are given by that table; D and trimming were obtained from the DNA. This table holds a few hundred thousand clones, roughly four fifths found once. CDR1 and CDR2 (germline): SGHTA, FQGNSA. The CDR3 length is 14 residues. V shed 5 bases and J shed 3 bases, with 10 bases lying between them. This entry comes from a study of blood T cell repertoires in COVID-19. Turning to the study itself: Nucleic acid was either cDNA or gDNA, and it came from T cells, B-cell-depleted T cells, or PBMCs.

The participants were between about 18 and 90 years old and came from about two dozen US areas. The chain links TRBV7-2 to TRBJ2-2, with a weak D call TRBD1 (6 bases). This TCR was recovered from a man between 25 and 39 years old with acute COVID-19. Input material: PBMCs or T cells enriched from blood (not recorded which). CDR3 residues: CASSTGSYTGELFF. The CDR3 DNA is TGTGCCAGCAGCACAGGGTCCTACACCGGGGAGCTGTTTTTT. The full variable domain, completed using reference TRBV7-2 and TRBJ2-2, is GAGVSQSPSNKVTEKGKDVELRCDPISGHTALYWYRQSLGQGLEFLIYFQGNSAPDKSGLPSDRFSAERTGGSVSTLTIQRTQQEDSAVYLCASSTGSYTGELFFGEGSRLTVL.